Sequencing of this TCR beta chain was carried out in a study of vaccination and CD4 T cells after COVID-19. Study context: SARS-CoV-2, HCoV-NL63, HCoV-OC43 and HCoV-229E supplied the overlapping spike peptides used to stimulate cells. Controls used CEFX viral epitopes (positive), HIV-1 Nef peptides (negative), or no peptide.

The treatment is: approximately 9-day PBMC culture with coronavirus spike peptide pools or control peptides (ViraFEST assay). As to this clonotype: As yet, its antigen is unknown.

CDR1 MNHNS and CDR2 SASEGT come from the germline V gene. With V trimmed by 5 bases and J by 4 bases, 7 bases remained unmatched. The length of the CDR3 is 14 residues. Sequence data for DNA of cultured CD4+ T cells were generated by the Oncomine TCR Beta short-read assay. A single record per CDR3 protein comes from TCRdb applying MiXCR to the PCR reads. The sample lists around 10,000 distinct CDR3 sequences, around 61% seen once, with about 31% in the top ten. The chain couples TRBV6-1 to TRBJ1-1; 7 bases map to TRBD1. This sequence was found in a human donor who had recovered from COVID-19. The sequenced material came from CD4+ T cells from blood, cultured in vitro. As DNA, the CDR3 is TGTGCCAGCAGTCGGACCTCAGGGGGCACTGAAGCTTTCTTT. It is translated as CASSRTSGGTEAFF.